This paragraph reports one TCR beta chain. V dropped 2 bases and J dropped 7; count of bases not matched to a gene: 19. CDR1 is SGHRS, CDR2 YFSETQ, per germline. The CDR3 runs 18 residues. This record belongs to a study of control samples from healthy donors and cancer patients. Assay: immunoSEQ multiplex PCR; the TCRdb copy retains only in-frame clones and omits some. This table has some 110,000 clones, 75% to 90% appearing once. This TCR derives from a woman in her forties or fifties with colorectal cancer. This chain joins TRBV5-1 and TRBJ1-2; 8 bases match TRBD1. Sequencing input: PBMCs. CDR3 nucleotides: TGCGCCAGCAGCTTCAGTTGGCCGCAAACTGGACAGGGTCGTGGCTACACCTTC. It translates to CASSFSWPQTGQGRGYTF.